A single T cell receptor beta chain is shown here with its context. Antigen unknown. The sample originates from a study of beta chain features in type 1 diabetes. Whole-study findings and limits: In every one of the four CD4+ subsets, TCRB CDR3s were moderately but significantly shorter in Type 1 diabetes patients.

The CDR3 contains 14 residues. Per germline, CDR1 SGHAT and CDR2 FQDESV (reference sequence). V was shortened by 3 bases and J by 5 bases, with 13 bases between the two germline ends. Expressed TCRB transcripts were sequenced, since all the RNA that had been isolated was reverse transcribed. Generated by immunoSEQ multiplex PCR, the TCRdb table keeps only in-frame clones and is missing some. The sample has 360,000 or so clones, about 19% seen once. Sequences were obtained from naive CD4+ T cells from blood. The chain recombines TRBV11-1 with TRBJ2-5; D might be TRBD1 (6 bases). The TCR originated in a woman aged 18 to 35 in good health. This CDR3 is CASSFGQSQETQYF. DNA of the CDR3: TGTGCCAGCAGCTTCGGACAGTCCCAGGAGACCCAGTACTTC.